A selection of T cell receptor beta chains follows, all from one sample in a study of cytomegalovirus exposure and HLA in healthy donors. Profiling relied on immunoSEQ multiplex PCR, and the TCRdb table lists in-frame clones only, not all of them. The table lists 110,000 or so clones, 70% to 85% of them singletons. Sequencing was done on a sample of PBMCs. The receptors here all came from a woman between 40 and 50 years old in good health and CMV-seropositive. CDR3s include the opening cysteine and the closing phenylalanine or tryptophan. A D gene is named only where the DNA matches it firmly. Only part of the rows carry a size: once, few, many, or a class if the clone is expanded.

j_call d_call v_call clone_size cdr3_nt cdr3_aa
TRBJ2-3 TRBD1 TRBV2 NA TGTGCCAGCAAGGCCGGGACAGGGTTTGGAGGCACAGATACGCAGTATTTT CASKAGTGFGGTDTQYF
TRBJ1-4 TRBD1 TRBV5-5 few TGTGCCAGCAGCGTGGGGGGGACAGGGTTGAGAAAACTGTTTTTT CASSVGGTGLRKLFF
TRBJ2-5 TRBD1 TRBV5-1 few TGCGCCAGCAGCTTGAGGGGGCGGGTCCCTCTCTTTCAAGAGACCCAGTACTTC CASSLRGRVPLFQETQYF
TRBJ1-2 NA TRBV9 NA TGTGCCAGCAGCGAGACAGCCAACTATGGCTACACCTTC CASSETANYGYTF
TRBJ1-1 TRBD1 TRBV19 once TGTGCCAGTAGTCAGACAGGGGTTGAAGCTTTCTTT CASSQTGVEAFF
TRBJ2-5 TRBD1 TRBV10-3 NA TGTGCCATCACCAGGGGGCCGGGGGAGACCCAGTACTTC CAITRGPGETQYF
TRBJ2-1 NA TRBV6-1 few TGTGCCAGCAGTGAAATAGGACAAAGTGAGCAGTTCTTC CASSEIGQSEQFF
TRBJ2-1 TRBD1 TRBV7-9 NA TGTCCCAGCAGCCACTACAAAGAGGGACAGACGAGCTCCTACAATGAGCAGTTCTTC CPSSHYKEGQTSSYNEQFF
TRBJ2-3 TRBD2 TRBV30 NA TGTGCCTGGGGACTAGCGGGGGGGGAGAGAGATACGCAGTATTTT CAWGLAGGERDTQYF
TRBJ2-5 NA TRBV7-9 few TGTGCCAGCAGCGAGATTACAGGGCAAGAGACCCAGTACTTC CASSEITGQETQYF
TRBJ2-7 NA TRBV7-9 NA TGTGCCAGCAGTCTGGGGGCACTGAGCTACGAGCAGTACTTC CASSLGALSYEQYF
TRBJ1-2 NA TRBV27 NA TGTGCCAGCAGTTCTATGAAGCTCCCCAACTATGGCTACACCTTC CASSSMKLPNYGYTF
TRBJ1-4 NA TRBV7-9 NA TGTGCCAGCAGCAAGGCACGGACTACAGGTCGCTTTAATGAAAAACTGTTTTTT CASSKARTTGRFNEKLFF
TRBJ1-2 TRBD1 TRBV11-3 NA TGTGCCAGCAGCTTAGCCGGGACAGGGGGCTATGGCTACACCTTC CASSLAGTGGYGYTF
TRBJ2-3 TRBD2 TRBV28 few TGTGCCAGCAGTTTCCCTAGCGGGGTTAGCACAGATACGCAGTATTTT CASSFPSGVSTDTQYF
TRBJ2-7 TRBD2 TRBV7-2 NA TGTGCCAGCAGCTTATGGACTAGCGGGAGTTGGTACGAGCAGTACTTC CASSLWTSGSWYEQYF
TRBJ2-1 NA TRBV21-1 NA TGTGCCAGCATCAACGAACCTAATCCGGGACAGGGGGCGTGTGAGCAGTTCTTC CASINEPNPGQGACEQFF
TRBJ1-5 NA TRBV29-1 NA TGCAGCGTTGCGGGGGGCTTGGATCAGCCCCAGCATTTT CSVAGGLDQPQHF
TRBJ2-7 TRBD2 TRBV11-3 NA TGTGCCAGCAGCACGGGACTAGCGGGAGTCGGGGAGCAGTACTTC CASSTGLAGVGEQYF
TRBJ1-1 TRBD1 TRBV29-1 NA TGCAGCGTTGCGGCGGGACAGGGGGCGAATGAAGCTTTCTTT CSVAAGQGANEAFF
TRBJ2-5 NA TRBV5-1 NA TGCGCCAGCAGCTTGGTCTCAGGGCGGGAGACCCAGTACTTC CASSLVSGRETQYF
TRBJ2-5 TRBD2 TRBV4-2 NA TGTGCCAGCAGCCAAGATACGGGACTAGCGGGAGAGACCCAGTACTTC CASSQDTGLAGETQYF
TRBJ2-1 TRBD2 TRBV12-5 NA TGTGCTAGTGGTTTGGGGACTAGCGATTACAATGAGCAGTTCTTC CASGLGTSDYNEQFF
TRBJ1-3 NA TRBV7-2 NA TGTGCCAGCAGCCCCACTGGAAACACCATATATTTT CASSPTGNTIYF
TRBJ1-1 NA TRBV25-1 NA TGTGCCAGCAGTGCCCACGGCAGGGCGGGAGAAGCTTTCTTT CASSAHGRAGEAFF
TRBJ2-5 NA TRBV5-4 NA TGTGCCAGCAGTAGGTCAGGGTCCCAAGAGACCCAGTACTTC CASSRSGSQETQYF
TRBJ1-2 NA TRBV5-5 NA TGTGCCAGCAGCTTACACAGGCAGTGGGGTATAGGCTACACCTTC CASSLHRQWGIGYTF
TRBJ2-7 NA TRBV7-9 few TGTGCCAGCAGCTCAGATTCAGGGACACTCTTAGGGTTC CASSSDSGTLLGF
TRBJ2-3 NA TRBV2 NA TGTGCCAGCAATGGGTACGCGGGGAGGAGCACAGATACGCAGTATTTT CASNGYAGRSTDTQYF
TRBJ1-1 NA TRBV11-3 NA TGTGCCAGCAGCTTAGTAGGGCGGGCTGAAGCTTTCTTT CASSLVGRAEAFF